Shown below are 19 T cell receptor beta chains from a single sample sequenced in a study of T cells in Graves' hyperthyroidism and ophthalmopathy. Amplified TCR beta CDR3 regions derived from RNA transcripts. An initial round of RT-PCR targeting the TCR CDR3 relied on the HTBI primer set. In TCRdb, the multiplex PCR reads were re-called with MiXCR into one record per CDR3 protein. The table records about 300,000 distinct CDR3 sequences, roughly 19% of them present only once. The sample taken for sequencing was blood. The origin of the receptors is a man aged 50 to 59 with Graves' ophthalmopathy.

The chain combines TRBV30 with TRBJ1-2; perhaps TRBD1 as D (6 bases). V dropped 3 bases and J dropped 8 bases, with 16 bases sitting between them. In germline, CDR1 is GTSNPN, CDR2 SVGIG (reference sequence). The CDR3 has 13 amino acids. CDR3 in DNA: TGTGCCTGGAGGAGTGGGGGCGCGGGGGGCTACACCTTC. This codes for CAWRSGGAGGYTF.

In this sample, this clonotype turned up a few times. This rearrangement joins TRBV28 to TRBJ1-6, with TRBD1 as a possible D gene (5 bases). V was pared by 7 bases and J by 7 bases, with 11 bases between. The germline CDR1 and CDR2 sequences are MDHEN and SYDVKM. This CDR3 region has 13 residues. CDR3 sequence (DNA): TGTGCCAGCAATGACAGAAGAAATTCACCCCTCCACTTT. Translated, it gives CASNDRRNSPLHF.

This clonotype was observed at least ten times. J is TRBJ1-5 and V is TRBV2; 12 nucleotides agree with TRBD1. CDR1 is SNHLY and CDR2 is FYNNEI in the germline V gene. J gave up 7 bases and V 4 bases, and 5 bases lay outside the gene matches. The CDR3 extends over 15 amino acids. The CDR3 loop is CASSGGTGGYQPQHF. The CDR3 DNA is TGTGCCAGCAGTGGGGGGACAGGGGGCTACCAGCCCCAGCATTTT. The variable domain in full, completed from reference TRBV2 and TRBJ1-5, reads EPEVTQTPSHQVTQMGQEVILRCVPISNHLYFYWYRQILGQKVEFLVSFYNNEISEKSEIFDDQFSVERPDGSNFTLKIRSTKLEDSAMYFCASSGGTGGYQPQHFGDGTRLSIL.

The chain joins TRBV20-1 to TRBJ2-7, with 8 bases identical to TRBD1. There are 13 residues in the CDR3. Per germline, CDR1 DFQATT and CDR2 SNEGSKA (reference sequence). V trimming: 6 bases; J trimming: 2 bases; junction bases outside the gene matches: 6. CDR3 region: CSAYDRGPYEQYF. The CDR3 DNA reads TGCAGTGCCTACGACAGGGGTCCCTACGAGCAGTACTTC.

The chain is built from TRBV5-1 and TRBJ1-5; weak D call: TRBD1 (5 bases). CDR1 and CDR2 from the germline V gene are SGHRS and YFSETQ. The V and J ends lost 4 bases and 2 bases respectively, with 13 bases between them. CDR3 size: 15 residues. Written as DNA, the CDR3 is TGCGCCAGCAGCCCACTCGGGGGGGGCAATCAGCCCCAGCATTTT. This gives the protein CASSPLGGGNQPQHF.

Only one count was recorded for this clonotype. The V call is TRBV20-1, the J call TRBJ2-5; TRBD1 might be the D (6 bases). V was clipped by 3 bases and J by 7 bases, with 18 bases between them. Germline CDR1 DFQATT, CDR2 SNEGSKA (reference sequence). This CDR3 is 14 amino acids long. The CDR3 reads CSASRQELYGTQYF. The CDR3 region has the DNA TGCAGTGCTAGTCGACAGGAGCTATATGGGACCCAGTACTTC.

This clonotype occurred many times. One junction end does not reproduce the germline sequence, and a read error may be involved. V usage is TRBV28 and J usage is TRBJ2-1; TRBD2 matches 8 bases. Per germline, CDR1 MDHEN and CDR2 SYDVKM. This CDR3 region has 15 residues. DNA for the CDR3: TGTGCCAGCACTTTAGCGGGACCCCCTTACAATGAGCAGTTCTTC. Protein sequence: CASTLAGPPYNEQFF.

CDR3 in DNA: TGCGCCAGCAGCTTGACCCCGACAGGGAACACTGAAGCTTTCTTT. Translating gives CASSLTPTGNTEAFF. V and J are TRBV5-1 and TRBJ1-1; TRBD1 is a possible D gene (6 bases). This CDR3 spans 15 amino acids. With 1 base removed from V and 1 base from J, the gap between germline ends came to 11 bases. Germline V CDR1 and CDR2: SGHRS, YFSETQ.

The table lists this clonotype with a few counts. The CDR3: CSVAPKGGGNTIYF. The CDR3 coding sequence is TGCAGCGTCGCCCCTAAGGGAGGGGGAAACACCATATATTTT. The chain combines TRBV29-1 with TRBJ1-3; no clear D gene. This CDR3 contains 14 residues. V was clipped by 6 bases and J by 4 bases, with 16 bases between them. Looked up from germline, CDR1 is SQVTM and CDR2 is ANQGSEA.

The chain joins TRBV18 to TRBJ2-5; 13 bases line up with TRBD2. The CDR3 is 15 residues long. Per germline, CDR1 KGHSH and CDR2 LQKENI. Trimming removed 2 bases from V and 11 bases from J; junction bases left unmatched: 8. The CDR3 sequence is CASSPTSGRASSQYF. CDR3 in DNA: TGTGCCAGCTCACCAACTAGCGGGAGGGCCTCTTCTCAGTACTTC.

This clonotype was picked up many times. The chain recombines TRBV6-1 with TRBJ2-5; the D call may be TRBD1 or TRBD2 (5 bases each). The CDR3 has 14 amino acids. V shed 6 bases and J shed 9 bases, with 20 bases lying between them. CDR1 and CDR2 from the germline V gene are MNHNS and SASEGT. The CDR3 DNA reads TGTGCCAGCAGGACAGAGTTCGCTGACGGGGCCCAGTACTTC. Amino acid sequence: CASRTEFADGAQYF.

In its sample, this clonotype was seen a few times. The chain joins TRBV10-2 to TRBJ2-2; 7 nucleotides align to TRBD2. The V segment lost 11 bases and the J segment 4 bases; nucleotides outside the gene matches: 10. Per the germline V gene, CDR1 is WSHSY and CDR2 is SAAADI. The CDR3 runs 14 residues. CDR3 sequence: CASDRGRATGELFF. In DNA, the CDR3 is TGCGCCTCCGACCGGGGGAGGGCCACCGGGGAGCTGTTTTTT.

In this sample, this clonotype turned up a few times. V gene TRBV3-1 combines with J gene TRBJ1-4; no firm D call. Trimming stripped 1 base from V and 5 bases from J, with 11 bases between. The CDR3 length is 15 residues. Germline CDR1 is LGHDT and CDR2 is YNNKEL (reference sequence). The chain's CDR3 is CASSQAAVVNEKLFF. CDR3 sequence (DNA): TGTGCCAGCAGCCAAGCGGCCGTAGTAAATGAAAAACTGTTTTTT.

This clonotype showed up many times. CDR3 protein: CASSLVRESYNEQFF. The CDR3 bases are TGTGCCAGCAGTTTGGTGCGGGAGTCCTACAATGAGCAGTTCTTC. J is TRBJ2-1 and V is TRBV27, with TRBD2 identical over 7 bases. Trimming at V came to 3 bases and at J to 1 base, leaving 3 bases not matched to a gene. There are 15 residues in the CDR3. Germline lookup yields CDR1 MNHEY and CDR2 SMNVEV (reference sequence).

This clonotype showed up just a few times. This chain uses TRBV4-2 with TRBJ2-1, with 8 bases fitting TRBD2. In germline, CDR1 is LGHNA, CDR2 YNFKEQ. The J segment lost 4 bases and the V segment lost 1 base, leaving 3 bases of the junction unmatched. The CDR3 runs 15 residues. The CDR3 nucleotides read TGTGCCAGCAGCCAAGTGAGCGGGGGTTACAATGAGCAGTTCTTC. This gives the protein CASSQVSGGYNEQFF.

This clonotype was picked up many times. The gene calls are TRBV11-2 and TRBJ2-7, with a possible D match to TRBD1 (5 bases). The germline V gene encodes CDR1 SGHAT and CDR2 FQNNGV. Trimming shortened V by 0 bases and J by 2 bases, and 11 bases separated the two germline ends. This CDR3 spans 15 amino acids. Written as DNA, the CDR3 is TGTGCCAGCAGCTTAGAGATGGACACAACCTACGAGCAGTACTTC. It is translated as CASSLEMDTTYEQYF.

In this sample, this clonotype turned up a few times. V and J are TRBV20-1 and TRBJ2-1; D may correspond to TRBD1 or TRBD2 (6 bases each). Germline V gene lookup returns CDR1 DFQATT and CDR2 SNEGSKA (reference sequence). V was pared by 1 base and J by 5 bases, with 15 bases between. The CDR3 extends over 15 amino acids. The CDR3 here is CSARVPGAGNNEQFF. As DNA, the CDR3 is TGCAGTGCTAGAGTCCCGGGGGCTGGGAACAATGAGCAGTTCTTC.

Details on this clonotype: Since a much larger clone is just one base distant, this may be a read error. This rearrangement joins TRBV18 to TRBJ2-2; perhaps TRBD1 as D (6 bases). V lost 2 bases to trimming and J lost 3 bases, with 10 bases between them. Germline CDR1 and CDR2: KGHSH and LQKENI. The CDR3 spans 15 residues. As DNA, the CDR3 is TGTGCCAGCTCACCAGGGTCAGGGGACACCGGGGAGCTGTTTTTT. This codes for CASSPGSGDTGELFF.

J is TRBJ1-4 and V is TRBV28; tentative D call: TRBD1 (6 bases). V dropped 4 bases and J dropped 7 bases, with 16 bases sitting between them. This CDR3 spans 15 amino acids. Germline CDR1 is MDHEN and CDR2 is SYDVKM. CDR3 bases: TGTGCCAGCAGTTCCCCGACAGGTTTTAGTGAAAAACTGTTTTTT. It specifies CASSSPTGFSEKLFF.